This TCR beta chain was observed in a study of OX40 agonist ivuxolimab in advanced cancers. Clones were read by immunoSEQ multiplex PCR, and TCRdb kept only the in-frame ones, dropping some. This sample has roughly 30,000 clones, with more than 85% found just once. The clonotype originates from an adult with an advanced solid tumor such as melanoma, head and neck, liver or kidney cancer. The specimen was CD4+ or CD8+ T cells sorted from blood, collected in a trial of the OX40 agonist ivuxolimab.

DNA for the CDR3: TGTGCCAGCAGCTCCCTCGGAGGTTACAATGAGCAGTTCTTC. Translating it yields CASSSLGGYNEQFF. This chain joins TRBV7-9 and TRBJ2-1; possibly TRBD2 for D (5 bases). The germline V gene encodes CDR1 SEHNR and CDR2 FQNEAQ (reference sequence). CDR3 size: 14 residues. V was cut by 4 bases and J by 4 bases, with 11 bases left in between.